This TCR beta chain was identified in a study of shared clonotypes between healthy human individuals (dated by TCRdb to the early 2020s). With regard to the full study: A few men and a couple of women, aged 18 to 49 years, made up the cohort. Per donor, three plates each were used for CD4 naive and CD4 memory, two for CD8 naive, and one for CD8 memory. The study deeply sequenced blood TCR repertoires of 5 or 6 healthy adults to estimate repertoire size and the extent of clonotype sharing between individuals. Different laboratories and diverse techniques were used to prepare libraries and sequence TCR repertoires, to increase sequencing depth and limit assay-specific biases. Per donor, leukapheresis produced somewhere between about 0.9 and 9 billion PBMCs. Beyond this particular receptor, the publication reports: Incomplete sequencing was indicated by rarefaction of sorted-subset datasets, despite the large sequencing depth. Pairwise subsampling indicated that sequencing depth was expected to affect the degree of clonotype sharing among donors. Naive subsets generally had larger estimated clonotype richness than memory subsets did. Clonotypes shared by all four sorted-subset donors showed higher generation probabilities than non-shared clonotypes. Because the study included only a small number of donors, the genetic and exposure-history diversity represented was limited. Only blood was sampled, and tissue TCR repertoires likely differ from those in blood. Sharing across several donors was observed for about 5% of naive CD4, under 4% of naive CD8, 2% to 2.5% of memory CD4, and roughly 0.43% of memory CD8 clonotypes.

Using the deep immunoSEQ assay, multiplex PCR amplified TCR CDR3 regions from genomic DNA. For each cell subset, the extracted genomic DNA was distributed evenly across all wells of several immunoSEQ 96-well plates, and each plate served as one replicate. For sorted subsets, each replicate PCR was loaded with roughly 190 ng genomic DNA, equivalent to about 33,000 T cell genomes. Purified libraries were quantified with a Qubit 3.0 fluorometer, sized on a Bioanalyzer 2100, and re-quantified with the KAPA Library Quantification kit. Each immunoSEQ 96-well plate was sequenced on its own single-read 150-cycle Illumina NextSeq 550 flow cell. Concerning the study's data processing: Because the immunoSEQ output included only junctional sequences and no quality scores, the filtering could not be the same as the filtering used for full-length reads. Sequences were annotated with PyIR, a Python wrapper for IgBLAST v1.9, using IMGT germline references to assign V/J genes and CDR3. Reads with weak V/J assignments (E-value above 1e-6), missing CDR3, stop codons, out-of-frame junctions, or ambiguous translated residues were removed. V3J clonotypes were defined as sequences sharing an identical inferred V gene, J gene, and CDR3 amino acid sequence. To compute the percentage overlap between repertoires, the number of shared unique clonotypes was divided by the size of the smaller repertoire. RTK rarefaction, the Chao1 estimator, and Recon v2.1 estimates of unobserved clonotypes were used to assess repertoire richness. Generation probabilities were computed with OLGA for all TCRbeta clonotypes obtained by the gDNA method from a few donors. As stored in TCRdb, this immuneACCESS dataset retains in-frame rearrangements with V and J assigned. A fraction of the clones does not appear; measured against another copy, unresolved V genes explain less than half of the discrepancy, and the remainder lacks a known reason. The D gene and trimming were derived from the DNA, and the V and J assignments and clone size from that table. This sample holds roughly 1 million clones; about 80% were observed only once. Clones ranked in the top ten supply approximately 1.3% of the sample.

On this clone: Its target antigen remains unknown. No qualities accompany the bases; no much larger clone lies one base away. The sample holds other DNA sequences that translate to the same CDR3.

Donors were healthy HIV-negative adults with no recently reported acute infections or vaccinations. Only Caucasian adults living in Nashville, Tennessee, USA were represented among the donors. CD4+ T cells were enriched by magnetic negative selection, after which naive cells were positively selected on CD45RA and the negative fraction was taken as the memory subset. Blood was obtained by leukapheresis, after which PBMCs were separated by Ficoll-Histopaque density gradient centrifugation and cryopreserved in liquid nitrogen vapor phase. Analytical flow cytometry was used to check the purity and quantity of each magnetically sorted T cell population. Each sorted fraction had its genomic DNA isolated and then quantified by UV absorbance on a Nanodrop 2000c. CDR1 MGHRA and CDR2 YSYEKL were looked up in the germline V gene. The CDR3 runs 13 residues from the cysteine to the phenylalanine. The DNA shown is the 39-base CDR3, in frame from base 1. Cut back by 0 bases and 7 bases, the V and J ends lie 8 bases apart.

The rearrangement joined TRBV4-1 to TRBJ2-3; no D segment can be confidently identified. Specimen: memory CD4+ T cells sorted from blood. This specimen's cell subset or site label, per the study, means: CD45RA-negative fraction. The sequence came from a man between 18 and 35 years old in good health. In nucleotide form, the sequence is TGCGCCAGCAGCCAAGATTACTCCAATACGCAGTATTTT. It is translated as CASSQDYSNTQYF.